Detailed here is one T cell receptor beta chain. The sample belongs to a study of blood T cell repertoires in COVID-19. Study in general: PBMCs, B-cell-depleted T cells, or T cells provided the cDNA or gDNA that made up the material.

The CDR3 loop spans 15 amino acids. V was pared by 4 bases and J by 3 bases, with 14 bases between. CDR1 is KGHDR, CDR2 SFDVKD, per germline. Per the original methods: How many nucleated cells were present was estimated from reference gene primer amplification. This table comes from immunoSEQ multiplex PCR, and its TCRdb copy is limited to in-frame clones, with some not included. That table furnishes V, J and clone size, whereas the DNA furnished D and trimming. This table holds around 160,000 clones, around 84% found once. The receptor was derived from a man in his fifties or sixties with active or convalescent COVID-19. The chain links TRBV24-1 to TRBJ2-5; perhaps TRBD1 as D (6 bases). The sample taken for sequencing was peripheral blood. In DNA form, the CDR3 reads TGTGCCACCAGTGAAAACAGGGTGGGCGAAGAGACCCAGTACTTC. Residues: CATSENRVGEETQYF.